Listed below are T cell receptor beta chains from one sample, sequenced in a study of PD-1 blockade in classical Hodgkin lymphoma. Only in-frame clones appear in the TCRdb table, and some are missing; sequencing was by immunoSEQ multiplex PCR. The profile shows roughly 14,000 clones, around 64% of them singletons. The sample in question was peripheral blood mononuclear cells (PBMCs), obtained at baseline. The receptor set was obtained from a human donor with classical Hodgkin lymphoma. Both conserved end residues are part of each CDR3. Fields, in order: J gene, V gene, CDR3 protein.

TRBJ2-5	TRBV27	CASSTGLAGVGETQYF
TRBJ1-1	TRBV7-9	CASRGTDPNTEAFF
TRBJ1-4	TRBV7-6	CASSLNAGEKLFF
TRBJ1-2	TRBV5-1	CASSLGENYGYTF
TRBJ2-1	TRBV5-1	CASSPGTSYNEQFF
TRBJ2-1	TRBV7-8	CASSKLAGGVNEQFF
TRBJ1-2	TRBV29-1	CSVAGSIERTIGYTF
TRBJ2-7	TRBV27	CASSLSKQGRSEQYF
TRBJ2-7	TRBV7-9	CASTFTGHYEQYF
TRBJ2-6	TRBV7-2	CASSLVAGGSGANVLTF
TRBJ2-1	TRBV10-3	CAISDRDQSYNEQFF
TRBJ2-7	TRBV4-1	CASSQDGTGSYEQYF
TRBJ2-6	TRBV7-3	CASSFSHKPSGANVLTF
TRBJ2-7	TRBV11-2	CASNYRASGIYEQYF
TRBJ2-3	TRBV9	CASSGRLASPSTDTQYF
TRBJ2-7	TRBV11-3	CASSLELASEQYF
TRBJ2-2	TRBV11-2	CASSPTPYSGELFF
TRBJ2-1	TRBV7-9	CASSLDGTNNEQFF
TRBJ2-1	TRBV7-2	CASRPVRSSYNEQFF
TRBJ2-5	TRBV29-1	CSVEKGKETQYF
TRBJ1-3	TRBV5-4	CASSLQGVGNTIYF
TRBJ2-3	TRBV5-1	CASSSRAGQGRTDTQYF
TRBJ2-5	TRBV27	CASSKTPNQETQYF
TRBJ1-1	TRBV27	CASSLMAGTGTEAFF
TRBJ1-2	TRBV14	CASSLSKGGFYGYTF
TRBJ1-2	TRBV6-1	CASSEVGTSIFYGYTF
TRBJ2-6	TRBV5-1	CASSLGDGSGANVLTF
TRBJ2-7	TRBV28	CASSTPGSSYEQYF